The T cell receptor beta chain described here comes from a study of human T cells and chemical hapten exposure. About the research overall: Scalp application of diphenylcyclopropenone was performed weekly in patients across the entire approximately 24-week study.

Study results and caveats: After DPC sensitization, TCRs above 1 in 1000 frequency showed no change. Significantly more large CDR3 similarity clusters arose among expanded TCRs than among controls.

As to time point: patch test 3, about 24 weeks after DPC sensitization. Documented treatment: therapeutic diphenylcyclopropenone sensitization with weekly scalp DPC. Blood draws preceded each patch test application. In this sample, this clonotype turned up many times. What it binds is unknown. TCRdb itself ran the RACE reads through MiXCR, one entry per CDR3 protein. The sample has over 80,000 distinct CDR3 sequences, around 9.9% seen once. The CDR3 has 16 amino acids. Germline-derived CDR1 and CDR2 are GTSNPN and SVGIG (reference sequence). V gave up 3 bases and J gave up 1 base; unmatched junction bases: 7.

Sample: whole blood, taken in connection with sensitization to the hapten diphenylcyclopropenone (DPC). This rearrangement joins TRBV30 to TRBJ2-3; 10 bases map to TRBD1. This TCR came from a woman aged 25 to 39 with alopecia areata. Some clones in this sample may be carry-over from other donors' samples. The CDR3 region is CAWSSTGTGGTDTQYF. CDR3 DNA: TGTGCCTGGAGCTCTACCGGGACAGGGGGCACAGATACGCAGTATTTT.